This paragraph reports one T cell receptor beta chain. V gave up 6 bases and J gave up 4 bases, with 13 bases separating them. CDR1 and CDR2 from the germline V gene are MNHEY and SMNVEV (reference sequence). This CDR3 comprises 14 residues. This sample was included in a study of blood T cell repertoires in COVID-19. Produced via immunoSEQ multiplex PCR; TCRdb's table is partial and in-frame only. The sample lists about 130,000 clones; 86% were seen once. The material sequenced was PBMCs or T cells enriched from blood (not recorded which). The chain joins TRBV27 to TRBJ1-3; no reliable D call. This sequence was found in a woman in her forties or fifties who had recovered from COVID-19. CDR3 in DNA: TGTGCCAGCAGAGAGGGTCCGTGGGGAAACACCATATATTTT. Translating it yields CASREGPWGNTIYF.